This T cell receptor beta chain appears in the sequencing data of a study of OX40 agonist ivuxolimab in advanced cancers. Regarding the research as a whole: The costimulatory receptor OX40 (CD134) was targeted by ivuxolimab, a fully human IgG2 agonistic monoclonal antibody. Intravenous ivuxolimab was administered to patients every 2 weeks at six dose levels: 0.01, 0.1, 0.3, 1.5, 3 and 10 mg/kg. The dose-escalation cohort was about 86% male with a mean age of approximately 60 years, ranging from about 23 to 85. Among the approximately 50 dose-escalation patients, some 20 had hepatocellular carcinoma, about 15 melanoma, 9 renal cell carcinoma and 9 head and neck cancer. Prior anti-PD-1, anti-PD-L1 or anti-CTLA-4 therapy was permitted, and about two fifths of dose-escalation patients had received checkpoint inhibitors. The monotherapy dose-escalation portion (N ≈ 56 patients) of the phase I ivuxolimab trial is reported in the paper. Peripheral TCRbeta sequencing was intended to test whether TCR sequence diversity was altered and clonal T-cell expansion was caused by ivuxolimab. Partial responses were achieved by three dose-escalation patients, of whom one had hepatocellular carcinoma and two had cutaneous melanoma.

This clone was counted between two and nine times. Its antigen remains undetermined. Within one base of it there is no much larger clone, and no base qualities were kept. For sequencing of the TCRbeta CDR3 region, genomic DNA was extracted from the sorted cells. TCRbeta CDR3 regions were sequenced using the immunoSEQ Assay. TCRdb's version of the immuneACCESS table is confined to in-frame rearrangements and falls short of the full clone set. An unresolved V gene accounts for under half of the shortfall where checked; the remainder is of unknown origin. Recorded for this sample are around 70,000 clones; over 80% of them occurred a single time. The ten largest make up around 1.8% of the sample. On the study overall, not on this receptor specifically: In the 0.1-3.0 mg/kg groups, partial responders had among the lowest normalized peripheral clonal expansion, particularly in CD8+ T cells. At doses of 0.1 to 3.0 mg/kg, clonal expansion of both CD4+ and CD8+ blood T cells was observed from baseline to week 6. On average, CD8+ T cells showed more expanded clones than CD4+ T cells after ivuxolimab. The antigen specificity of the peripheral T cells that underwent clonal expansion was not determined. Low levels of normalized T-cell clonal expansion were also shown by some nonresponding patients.

Including the terminal cysteine and phenylalanine, the CDR3 comprises 14 residues. The kept DNA is CDR3 alone, 42 bases in frame from the first base. From a lookup of the germline V gene, CDR1 and CDR2 are SGHAT and FQNNGV. V gives up 7 bases and J gives up 0 bases, and the segment between their germline ends measures 12 bases. Patients with autoimmune disease history or receiving systemic immunosuppression were excluded from the trial. Peripheral blood for TCR sequencing was collected from all dose cohorts at baseline, on cycle 4 day 1, and on cycle 7 day 1. The samples were drawn from a first-in-human, open-label, multicenter phase I dose-escalation trial of ivuxolimab. The trial enrolled adults with locally advanced or metastatic head and neck squamous cell, hepatocellular, melanoma or renal cell carcinoma. Before TCR sequencing, CD4+ T cells and CD8+ T cells were sorted from peripheral blood as separate populations.

Rearrangement joined TRBV11-2 to TRBJ1-1; too little of a D gene remains to name it. Sample: CD4+ or CD8+ T cells sorted from blood, taken in a trial of the OX40 agonist ivuxolimab. This receptor was obtained from an adult with an advanced solid tumor such as melanoma, head and neck, liver or kidney cancer. The sequenced DNA: TGTGCCAGCATCAAAGACCGAGTGAACACTGAAGCTTTCTTT. This translates into CASIKDRVNTEAFF.